This TCR beta chain emerged from a study of CD8 T cells in Susac syndrome. The V end lost 5 bases, the J end lost 4 bases, and 20 bases lay between the germline ends. The CDR3 runs to 16 residues. Germline values: CDR1 KGHSH, CDR2 LQKENI. RNA, at roughly 0.45 to 1 ug, was reverse transcribed with random hexamers. TCRdb called the immunoSEQ multiplex PCR reads again in MiXCR, with one record for every CDR3 protein. The sample yields some 95,000 distinct CDR3 sequences, about 93% seen once. The specimen sequenced was CD8+ T cells from PBMCs. The V call is TRBV18, the J call TRBJ2-5; D gene unclear. This sequence originates from a human donor in good health. Here the CDR3 DNA reads TGTGCCAGCTCATACCGGCCGGGCCTCCCAGGAGAGACCCAGTACTTC. It codes for CASSYRPGLPGETQYF.